This T cell receptor beta chain was identified during a study of post-analysis software for immune sequencing data. V shed 1 base, J shed 1 base, and the junction held 7 bases outside the gene matches. Germline CDR1 and CDR2: SGHRS and YFSETQ. The CDR3 is 16 residues long. General study points: In patients, TRBV5-6, TRBV5-1 and TRBV20-1 belonged to several TRBV segments found more frequently than in controls.

This clonotype appeared a few times. Its cognate antigen is unknown. Unique molecular identifiers were built into the TCR beta cDNA libraries. T cells numbering about 0.85 to 11 million yielded 500,000 to 550,000 cDNA molecules. TCRdb used MiXCR to reprocess the PCR reads, holding one entry per CDR3 protein. The data hold roughly 730,000 distinct CDR3 sequences, with approximately 30% observed a single time. The chain combines TRBV5-1 with TRBJ2-7; 8 nucleotides align to TRBD1. Sequenced: blood. The TCR sequence derives from a girl aged 5-17 years with multiple sclerosis. CDR3 protein: CASSLSAGGPSYEQYF. CDR3 nucleotide sequence: TGCGCCAGCAGCTTGTCAGCAGGGGGCCCATCCTACGAGCAGTACTTC.